The 9 T cell receptor beta chains presented below share a single source sample, sequenced in a study of blood T cell repertoires in COVID-19. Sequencing used immunoSEQ multiplex PCR; TCRdb keeps in-frame clones, though not all of them. Among fewer than 350,000 clones listed, 88% were seen once. The sequencing sample was made of PBMCs or T cells enriched from blood (not recorded which). Receptors originate from a woman aged 25 to 39 who had been exposed to COVID-19.

This clone has just one count. The chain carries TRBV28 and TRBJ1-2; D perhaps matches TRBD1 (5 bases). Trimming removed 2 bases at V and 6 bases at J, with 13 bases between. The CDR3 runs to 14 residues. Germline V CDR1 and CDR2: MDHEN, SYDVKM. The DNA of the CDR3 is TGTGCCAGCAGTTTAACACGCAGGGAACATGGCTACACCTTC. Protein product: CASSLTRREHGYTF.

The rearrangement uses TRBV6-5 and TRBJ1-3; 7 nucleotides line up with TRBD1. The CDR3 sequence is 15 residues long. Germline V gives CDR1 MNHEY, CDR2 SVGAGI. Trimming removed 5 bases from V and 1 base from J; junction bases left unmatched: 5. The CDR3 region is CASSTPRGSGNTIYF. The DNA of the CDR3 is TGTGCCAGCAGTACCCCCAGGGGGTCTGGAAACACCATATATTTT.

The V and J genes are TRBV29-1 and TRBJ2-7, with 14 bases lining up with TRBD2. The CDR3 runs to 15 residues. The V and J ends lost 3 bases and 4 bases, in that order; junction bases with no gene match: 5. Germline V lookup: CDR1 SQVTM, CDR2 ANQGSEA. This CDR3 is CSVDGTSGSRYEQYF. CDR3 nucleotides: TGCAGCGTTGACGGGACTAGCGGGAGTAGGTACGAGCAGTACTTC.

This rearrangement joins TRBV12-3 or TRBV12-4 to TRBJ2-3; 10 nucleotides align to TRBD2. Trimming cost V 3 bases and J 11 bases; bases outside gene matches: 5. The CDR3 has 13 residues. CDR3 sequence: CASSLLAGVEQYF. CDR3 bases: TGTGCCAGCAGTTTGCTAGCGGGAGTTGAGCAGTATTTT.

The chain is built from TRBV28 and TRBJ1-2, with D possibly being TRBD1 (5 bases). The CDR3 runs 15 residues. The V and J ends lost 5 bases and 4 bases respectively, with 17 bases between them. Looked up from germline, CDR1 is MDHEN and CDR2 is SYDVKM. CDR3 region: CASSPPGREAYGYTF. The CDR3 DNA follows: TGTGCCAGCAGTCCCCCGGGCAGGGAGGCCTATGGCTACACCTTC.

CDR3 sequence: CASSSPRGTLHF. CDR3 nucleotide sequence: TGTGCCAGCAGCTCGCCCCGGGGAACCCTCCACTTT. The chain uses TRBV12-3 or TRBV12-4 and TRBJ1-6; D remains ambiguous. V was cut by 6 bases and J by 14 bases, with 14 bases left in between. CDR3 length: 12 residues.

This sequence joins TRBV11-3 and TRBJ2-2; TRBD2 matches 11 bases. CDR1 is SGHNT, CDR2 YENEEA, per germline. V lost 4 bases, J lost 3 bases, and 10 bases stayed unmatched. This CDR3 is 18 amino acids long. The CDR3 sequence is CASSSSPGLAEYTGELFF. DNA of the CDR3: TGTGCCAGCAGCTCCTCACCGGGACTAGCGGAATACACCGGGGAGCTGTTTTTT.

J is TRBJ1-1 and V is TRBV3-1 (or the pseudogene TRBV3-2); 7 nucleotides match TRBD1. This CDR3 spans 17 amino acids. In germline, CDR1 is LGHDT, CDR2 YNNKEL (reference sequence). V shed 4 bases, J shed 3 bases, and the junction held 14 bases outside the gene matches. CDR3 nucleotide sequence: TGTGCCAGCAGCCGGAAAGAAGCGACAGGGATAGACACTGAAGCTTTCTTT. It translates to CASSRKEATGIDTEAFF.

V is TRBV19 and J is TRBJ2-1, with TRBD2 identical over 11 bases. The CDR3 length is 15 residues. Germline lookup yields CDR1 LNHDA and CDR2 SQIVND (reference sequence). J gave up 7 bases and V 3 bases, and 5 bases lay outside the gene matches. The CDR3 protein is CASSMLAGGLNEQFF. Here the CDR3 DNA reads TGTGCCAGTAGTATGTTAGCGGGAGGGCTAAATGAGCAGTTCTTC.